The entry below gives a single T cell receptor beta chain sequence along with its context. This entry belongs to a study of OX40 agonist ivuxolimab in advanced cancers. Study summary: Patients received the agonistic anti-OX40 (CD134) antibody ivuxolimab. Dose-escalation patients suffered from hepatocellular carcinoma, melanoma, renal cell or head and neck cancer.

CDR1 and CDR2 (germline): SEHNR, FQNEAQ (reference sequence). The CDR3 covers 11 residues. Profiled with immunoSEQ multiplex PCR; TCRdb holds only in-frame clones, not every one. The table includes 25,000 to 30,000 clones, 70% to 90% detected once. The TCR comes from an adult with an advanced solid tumor such as melanoma, head and neck, liver or kidney cancer. The chain joins TRBV7-9 to TRBJ2-5; D uncertain. The end of the DNA is better explained by TRBJ2-7, so the J call may be wrong. The sequenced sample was CD4+ or CD8+ T cells sorted from blood, obtained in a trial of the OX40 agonist ivuxolimab. The CDR3 DNA reads as TGTGCCAGCAGCTTAAGTTACGAGCAGTACTTC. This gives the protein CASSLSYEQYF.